A selection of T cell receptor beta chains follows, all from one sample in a study of blood T cell repertoires in COVID-19. Profiling relied on immunoSEQ multiplex PCR, and the TCRdb table lists in-frame clones only, not all of them. In the table there are about 190,000 clones, around 84% of which are singletons. The sample comprised peripheral blood. The receptors were gathered from a human donor in a cohort sampled during active COVID-19. The CDR3 runs from the conserved cysteine through the conserved F or W. The D gene is left open where the match is weak. The listing skips clone size in some rows; elsewhere it reads once, few, many or a size class.

D gene,clone size,V gene,J gene,CDR3 DNA,CDR3 protein
TRBD2,NA,TRBV10-3,TRBJ2-1,TGTGCCACCCAGGGAGGGCGGGCCTACAATGAGCAGTTCTTC,CATQGGRAYNEQFF
TRBD2,NA,TRBV7-9,TRBJ2-1,TGTGCCAGCCTAGCGGCTGCGGGCCCGAGCAATGAGCAGTTCTTC,CASLAAAGPSNEQFF
TRBD2,NA,TRBV7-8,TRBJ2-7,TGTGCCAGCAGCCAACGACTAGCGGGAGGTTTAATCGACGAGCAGTACTTC,CASSQRLAGGLIDEQYF
NA,once,TRBV3-1/TRBV3-2,TRBJ2-5,TGTGCCAGCAGACTCATGGGAGGAGAGACCCAGTACTTC,CASRLMGGETQYF
NA,NA,TRBV3-1/TRBV3-2,TRBJ1-1,TGTGCCAGCAGCCCGTCTAGACAGAACATGAACACTGAAGCTTTCTTT,CASSPSRQNMNTEAFF
NA,NA,TRBV3-1/TRBV3-2,TRBJ1-6,TGTGCCAGCAGCCAAGATTTTCTGGGGCAGGGGTTGAATTCACCCCTCCACTTT,CASSQDFLGQGLNSPLHF
TRBD1,NA,TRBV2,TRBJ2-7,TGTGCCAGCATCGCGCTTCGGACAGGCCATTCCTACGAGCAGTACTTC,CASIALRTGHSYEQYF
NA,NA,TRBV10-3,TRBJ2-3,TGTGCCATCAGCCGACCCCCAGGGTTAGATACGCAGTATTTT,CAISRPPGLDTQYF
NA,once,TRBV6-2/TRBV6-3,TRBJ2-5,TGTGCCAGCAGTGCCCTCGGGACTCGCGAAGAGACCCAGTACTTC,CASSALGTREETQYF
NA,NA,TRBV12-2,TRBJ1-5,TGTGCAAGTCGCCAGGGCAATCAGCCCCAGCATTTT,CASRQGNQPQHF